This TCR beta chain was profiled in a study of OX40 agonist ivuxolimab in advanced cancers. Study results and caveats: Still undetermined is the antigen specificity of the expanded peripheral T cells.

For this clone: Its specificity is not known.

Samples of blood were obtained at baseline, on cycle 4 day 1, and on cycle 7 day 1. Assay used: immunoSEQ multiplex PCR; TCRdb lists only in-frame clones, some missing. The sample lists about 12,000 clones, nearly 80% occurring once. Trimming shortened V by 4 bases and J by 5 bases, and 14 bases separated the two germline ends. Germline CDR1 reads SGHNT; CDR2 reads YENEEA. The CDR3 is made up of 15 amino acids. The sample here was CD4+ or CD8+ T cells sorted from blood, taken in a trial of the OX40 agonist ivuxolimab. This receptor was obtained from an adult with an advanced solid tumor such as melanoma, head and neck, liver or kidney cancer. The chain links TRBV11-3 to TRBJ2-2; D ambiguous. The CDR3 region is CASSSGKGLTGELFF. CDR3 DNA sequence: TGTGCCAGCAGCTCAGGAAAAGGCCTGACCGGGGAGCTGTTTTTT.